This T cell receptor (beta chain) is drawn from a study of cytomegalovirus exposure and HLA in healthy donors. Study summary: The same platform was used for the 120 validation repertoires and the roughly 640 first-cohort repertoires, a later analysis reported.

Whole-study findings and limits: Among TCR sequences, most were rare, though some public TCRs appeared in many donors. Researchers reported that a few CMV-associated chains were confirmed in vitro as CMV antigen-specific.

From germline, CDR1 is SGHRS and CDR2 YFSETQ. The junction had 5 bases not matched to a gene; V was cut back by 4 bases and J by 5 bases. The CDR3 has 13 amino acids. Sequencing used immunoSEQ multiplex PCR; TCRdb keeps in-frame clones, though not all of them. The sample gives some 190,000 clones, about 82% of which show up once; more than 1.1% is in the top ten. A note on this clone: What it binds is unknown.

The TCR sequence derives from a woman aged 18-35 years in good health and CMV-seronegative. This rearrangement joins TRBV5-1 to TRBJ1-1; 7 positions match TRBD1. Sequences were obtained from PBMCs. In DNA form, the CDR3 reads TGCGCCAGCAGCGGGATGACAGGGACTGAAGCTTTCTTT. Translation: CASSGMTGTEAFF.